Detailed here is one TCR beta chain. The CDR3 is 15 residues long. CDR1 and CDR2 (germline): SGHTA, FQGTGA. J was trimmed by 7 bases and V by 4 bases; bases with no gene match: 11. This record belongs to a study of blood T cell repertoires in COVID-19. Study at large: Both acute and convalescent COVID-19 samples were obtained from the United States, Italy and Spain. Sources were T cells, B-cell-depleted T cells, or PBMCs; the material itself was cDNA or gDNA.

Per the original data handling: Reference gene primer amplification in the assay estimated nucleated cell counts. The data were produced by immunoSEQ multiplex PCR, yet TCRdb's version contains in-frame clones alone and is incomplete. V and J calls and clone size are given by that table; D and trimming were obtained from the DNA. This table holds about 33,000 clones, over 75% found once. The receptor was derived from a man in his 60s with active COVID-19. The chain employs TRBV7-3 and TRBJ2-7, with 9 bases lining up with TRBD2. Sequences were obtained from peripheral blood. As DNA, the CDR3 is TGTGCCAGCAGCTCAGCGGCGGGAGGGTCTTATGAGCAGTACTTC. Its protein product is CASSSAAGGSYEQYF.